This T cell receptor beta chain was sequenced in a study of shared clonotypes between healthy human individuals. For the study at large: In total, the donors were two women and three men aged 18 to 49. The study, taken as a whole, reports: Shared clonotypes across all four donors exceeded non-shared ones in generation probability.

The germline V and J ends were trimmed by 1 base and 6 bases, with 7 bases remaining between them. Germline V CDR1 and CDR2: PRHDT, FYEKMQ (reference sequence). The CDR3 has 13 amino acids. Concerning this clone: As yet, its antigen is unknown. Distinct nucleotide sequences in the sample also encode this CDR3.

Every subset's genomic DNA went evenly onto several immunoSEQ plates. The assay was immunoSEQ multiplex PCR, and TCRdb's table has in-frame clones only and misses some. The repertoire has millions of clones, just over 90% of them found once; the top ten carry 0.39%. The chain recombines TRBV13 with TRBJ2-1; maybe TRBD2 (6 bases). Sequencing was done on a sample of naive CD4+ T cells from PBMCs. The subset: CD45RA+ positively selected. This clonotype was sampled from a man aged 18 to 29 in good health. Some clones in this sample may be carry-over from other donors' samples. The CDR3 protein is CASSLVGGNEQFF. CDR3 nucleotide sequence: TGTGCCAGCAGCTTAGTGGGGGGCAATGAGCAGTTCTTC.